This TCR beta chain was documented in a study of T cell responses to AZD1222 COVID-19 vaccine. Overall study findings and caveats: Scientists sampled the repertoires only once the peak T cell response had passed. Baseline seropositivity occurred in only a handful of AZD1222 recipients.

Generated by immunoSEQ multiplex PCR, the TCRdb table keeps only in-frame clones and is missing some. The sample includes about 130,000 clones, over 80% of them seen just once. V was pared by 6 bases and J by 4 bases, with 19 bases between. From germline, CDR1 is SNHLY and CDR2 FYNNEI. The CDR3 consists of 17 residues. A remark on this clone: Its specificity is unknown.

The source material was peripheral blood, sampled 28 days after the second AZD1222 dose. The rearrangement links TRBV2 to TRBJ1-6; the D gene is possibly TRBD1 (5 bases). This TCR was recovered from an adult who received the AZD1222 COVID-19 vaccine. CDR3: CASRGGTRGIYNSPLHF. CDR3 coding DNA: TGTGCCAGCAGGGGAGGGACGCGAGGCATTTATAATTCACCCCTCCACTTT.